These 30 T cell receptor beta chains were all obtained from the same sample, sequenced in a study of cytomegalovirus exposure and HLA in healthy donors. PCR primers comprised 60 Vbeta and 13 Jbeta primers. Sequenced by immunoSEQ multiplex PCR; TCRdb stores in-frame clones only, minus some. Here the sample spans fewer than 150,000 clones, over 70% being singletons. The sequenced sample consisted of PBMCs. The receptors here all came from a man aged 40-50 years in good health and CMV-seropositive.

The chain joins TRBV5-1 to TRBJ2-6, with D perhaps matching TRBD1 (5 bases). Germline V CDR1 and CDR2: SGHRS, YFSETQ. V lost 4 bases and J lost 0, with 14 bases in between. This CDR3 is 17 amino acids long. This CDR3 is CASSHLGAASGANVLTF. The DNA for the CDR3 is TGCGCCAGCAGCCACCTTGGGGCGGCCTCTGGGGCCAACGTCCTGACTTTC.

This chain uses TRBV28 with TRBJ2-5; 12 bases are shared with TRBD2. Germline V gene data show CDR1 as MDHEN and CDR2 as SYDVKM. The CDR3 extends over 18 amino acids. Losses at the gene ends were 7 bases for V and 2 bases for J; bases not matched to a gene: 14. The CDR3: CASTRSALAGGRQETQYF. Here the CDR3 DNA reads TGTGCCAGCACCCGATCGGCCCTAGCGGGGGGGAGACAAGAGACCCAGTACTTC.

This clone was seen only a few times. This chain links TRBV6-1 with TRBJ2-3; TRBD1 might be the D (6 bases). V was clipped by 6 bases and J by 2 bases, with 15 bases between them. The CDR3 has 15 residues. CDR1 is MNHNS and CDR2 is SASEGT in the germline V gene. In DNA, the CDR3 is TGTGCCAGCAGAATAACAGGGTCCCCCACAGATACGCAGTATTTT. It encodes CASRITGSPTDTQYF.

This chain uses TRBV11-2 with TRBJ2-7, with D unclear. V lost 4 bases and J lost 6, with 13 bases in between. CDR1 is SGHAT, CDR2 FQNNGV, per germline. This CDR3 has 13 amino acids. The CDR3 loop is CASSSRSYSEQYF. Written as DNA, the CDR3 is TGTGCCAGCAGCTCCCGTTCGTATAGCGAGCAGTACTTC.

This sequence joins TRBV21-1 and TRBJ2-3; the table's D call TRBD1 went unverified against the DNA. TRBV21-1 is listed as a pseudogene. The CDR3 length is 18 residues. The CDR3 DNA sequence: TGTGCCAGCAGCAAACAGGGCCCGGACAGTTACGGCACAGATACGCAGTATTTT. It yields the protein CASSKQGPDSYGTDTQYF.

The rearrangement joins TRBV5-1 to TRBJ2-5; 8 positions agree with TRBD2. The CDR3 has 16 amino acids. Germline CDR1 reads SGHRS; CDR2 reads YFSETQ. Trimming at V came to 0 bases and at J to 1 base, leaving 5 bases not matched to a gene. The CDR3 reads CASSLDSGGLQETQYF. The CDR3 DNA reads as TGCGCCAGCAGCTTGGATTCGGGGGGGCTCCAAGAGACCCAGTACTTC.

This clone occurred once. The chain has TRBV25-1 and TRBJ2-5; D is perhaps TRBD2 (6 bases). The V gene lost 4 bases and the J gene lost 7 bases, with 7 bases spanning the gap. The CDR3 covers 11 residues. Germline lookup yields CDR1 MGHDK and CDR2 SYGVNS. The DNA of the CDR3 is TGTGCCAGCAGTGCCGGGAGGACCCAGTACTTC. Translation: CASSAGRTQYF.

The chain carries TRBV5-1 and TRBJ2-7; D might be TRBD1 (7 bases). Germline V gene lookup returns CDR1 SGHRS and CDR2 YFSETQ. The CDR3 is made up of 13 amino acids. Deletions cut 3 bases from V and 5 bases from J, with 12 bases between. The CDR3 loop is CASSWQGGHEQYF. The CDR3 DNA is TGCGCCAGCAGCTGGCAGGGGGGTCACGAGCAGTACTTC.

V gene TRBV14 combines with J gene TRBJ2-7; TRBD1 aligns across 9 bases. V was clipped by 6 bases and J by 2 bases; unmatched bases: 11. This CDR3 spans 16 amino acids. CDR1 and CDR2 (germline): SGHDN, FVKESK. The CDR3 bases are TGTGCCAGCAGATTTTTCGGGGACAGGGATCCCTACGAGCAGTACTTC. Residues: CASRFFGDRDPYEQYF.

The chain couples TRBV29-1 to TRBJ2-1; 15 bases are a match to TRBD2. The CDR3 has 14 amino acids. Germline-derived CDR1 and CDR2 are SQVTM and ANQGSEA. The junction had 4 bases not matched to a gene; V was cut back by 6 bases and J by 7 bases. Here the CDR3 reads CSVGLAGGLNEQFF. The CDR3 coding sequence is TGCAGCGTGGGACTAGCGGGAGGTTTAAATGAGCAGTTCTTC.

The genes are TRBV28 and TRBJ1-3, with D perhaps TRBD1 (5 bases). The CDR3 spans 15 residues. V was pared by 2 bases and J by 3 bases, with 11 bases between. The germline V gene encodes CDR1 MDHEN and CDR2 SYDVKM. The CDR3 nucleotides read TGTGCCAGCAGTTTACCAGGGATTGGTGGAAACACCATATATTTT. Translated, it gives CASSLPGIGGNTIYF.

The table lists this clone with a few counts. The chain uses TRBV10-3 and TRBJ1-1, with TRBD1 matching over 11 bases. With V trimmed by 0 bases and J by 4 bases, 1 base remained unmatched. CDR3 length: 15 residues. Germline lookup yields CDR1 ENHRY and CDR2 SYGVKD. The CDR3 DNA is TGTGCCATCAGTGAGTCGGGGACAGGGGGCACTGAAGCTTTCTTT. This sequence encodes CAISESGTGGTEAFF.

The chain couples TRBV9 to TRBJ1-3, with D possibly being TRBD1 (6 bases). There are 17 residues in the CDR3. Germline V gene lookup returns CDR1 SGDLS and CDR2 YYNGEE. Between the trimmed V and J ends, which lost 1 base and 1 base, there was a span of 15 bases. In DNA form, the CDR3 reads TGTGCCAGCAGCGTATCAGGGGCCGCTTATTCTGGAAACACCATATATTTT. Translated: CASSVSGAAYSGNTIYF. Complete variable domain (other parts from reference TRBV9 and TRBJ1-3): DSGVTQTPKHLITATGQRVTLRCSPRSGDLSVYWYQQSLDQGLQFLIQYYNGEERAKGNILERFSAQQFPDLHSELNLSSLELGDSALYFCASSVSGAAYSGNTIYFGEGSWLTVV.

V usage is TRBV7-2 and J usage is TRBJ2-3; 11 bases map to TRBD2. Germline CDR1 is SGHTA and CDR2 is FQGNSA. The CDR3 has 18 residues. Trimming took 1 base from V and 2 from J; bases not matched to a gene: 8. The CDR3 DNA sequence: TGTGCCAGCAGCTTAGGGGGCCCTAGCGGGGGGCTCACAGATACGCAGTATTTT. Translated, it gives CASSLGGPSGGLTDTQYF.

The chain has TRBV19 and TRBJ2-4; 7 nucleotides agree with TRBD1. Germline CDR1 is LNHDA and CDR2 is SQIVND (reference sequence). The CDR3 covers 14 residues. Germline trimming cut 9 bases from V and 3 bases from J; bases unmatched to any gene: 8. The CDR3 coding sequence is TGTGCCAGCTCGATCCGACAGGGCAAAAACATTCAGTACTTC. Amino acids: CASSIRQGKNIQYF.

This chain connects TRBV6-5 to TRBJ1-1, with TRBD1 matching over 9 bases. This CDR3 is built from 15 residues. With V trimmed by 6 bases and J by 1 base, 6 bases remained unmatched. From germline, CDR1 is MNHEY and CDR2 SVGAGI. CDR3 loop: CASREPGQGNTEAFF. CDR3 DNA sequence: TGTGCCAGCAGAGAACCGGGACAGGGGAACACTGAAGCTTTCTTT.

The chain employs TRBV4-2 and TRBJ2-3, with D possibly being TRBD1 (5 bases). Trimming cost V 1 base and J 0 bases, with 8 bases left between them. The CDR3 totals 15 residues. Germline CDR1 reads LGHNA; CDR2 reads YNFKEQ. The CDR3 nucleotides read TGTGCCAGCAGCCAAGTCCAGGGTAGCACAGATACGCAGTATTTT. This encodes CASSQVQGSTDTQYF.

In this sample, this clone turned up a few times. The V and J genes are TRBV30 and TRBJ1-1, with D possibly being TRBD1 (5 bases). This CDR3 contains 12 residues. Trimming left V 2 bases short and J 8 bases short, with 12 bases between. The germline V gene encodes CDR1 GTSNPN and CDR2 SVGIG (reference sequence). The CDR3 region has the DNA TGTGCCTGGAGTCTACAGGTGACGGAAGCTTTCTTT. Its translation: CAWSLQVTEAFF.

This clone was seen only a few times. This chain links TRBV10-3 with TRBJ1-2; a weak D match, TRBD1 (6 bases). V was trimmed by 5 bases and J by 4 bases, leaving 14 bases between them. CDR1 is ENHRY, CDR2 SYGVKD, per germline. The CDR3 length is 14 residues. The CDR3 nucleotides are TGTGCCATCAGTCGAGAGGACAGATCCTATGGCTACACCTTC. This sequence encodes CAISREDRSYGYTF.

This chain connects TRBV5-6 to TRBJ1-4; 9 bases are shared with TRBD1. V shed 4 bases and J 6 bases; nucleotides not matched to a gene: 7. The V gene's germline CDR1 is SGHDT and CDR2 YYEEEE. This CDR3 is built from 15 residues. The CDR3 region has the DNA TGTGCCAGCAGCCGGACCCGGGACAGGGATGAAAAACTGTTTTTT. This encodes CASSRTRDRDEKLFF.

The rearrangement uses TRBV2 and TRBJ2-2, with 15 nucleotides matching TRBD2. The CDR3 is made up of 18 amino acids. Germline CDR1 and CDR2: SNHLY and FYNNEI. V gave up 2 bases and J gave up 7 bases; unmatched junction bases: 8. The CDR3 spells CASSELGLAGGPVGELFF. As DNA, the CDR3 is TGTGCCAGCAGTGAACTAGGACTAGCGGGAGGGCCGGTCGGGGAGCTGTTTTTT.

The J gene is TRBJ2-1, the V gene TRBV7-9; 13 positions match TRBD2. The CDR3 spans 16 residues. With 5 bases clipped from V and 8 bases from J, the junction kept 9 bases outside the gene matches. CDR1 and CDR2 (germline): SEHNR, FQNEAQ (reference sequence). CDR3 sequence (DNA): TGTGCCAGCAGCCCCCTGACTAGCGGGAGGCGTGATGAGCAGTTCTTC. Translation: CASSPLTSGRRDEQFF. Together with reference TRBV7-9 and TRBJ2-1, the CDR3 gives the full variable domain: DTGVSQNPRHKITKRGQNVTFRCDPISEHNRLYWYRQTLGQGPEFLTYFQNEAQLEKSRLLSDRFSAERPKGSFSTLEIQRTEQGDSAMYLCASSPLTSGRRDEQFFGPGTRLTVL.

CDR3 nucleotide sequence: TGTGCCAGCAGTTACTTCTCTTTCACTGAAGCTTTCTTT. Protein product: CASSYFSFTEAFF. This sequence joins TRBV6-5 and TRBJ1-1; no reliable D call. The V end was cut by 1 base, the J end by 4 bases, with 7 bases between. This CDR3 has 13 residues. CDR1 is MNHEY and CDR2 is SVGAGI in the germline V gene.

The chain combines TRBV27 with TRBJ1-5; unclear D gene. Germline lookup yields CDR1 MNHEY and CDR2 SMNVEV (reference sequence). This CDR3 is 12 amino acids long. Trimming stripped 4 bases from V and 7 bases from J, with 8 bases between. The CDR3 is CASSSGSQPQHF. The CDR3 nucleotides read TGTGCCAGCAGTTCGGGTTCCCAGCCCCAGCATTTT.

The CDR3, as DNA: TGTGCCAGCAGCAGGGGACAGGGGGGTCAGCCCCAGCATTTT. Protein product: CASSRGQGGQPQHF. The chain employs TRBV27 and TRBJ1-5; 11 nucleotides match TRBD1. This CDR3 spans 14 amino acids. J was trimmed by 6 bases and V by 6 bases; bases with no gene match: 4. Looked up from germline, CDR1 is MNHEY and CDR2 is SMNVEV (reference sequence).

The chain couples TRBV9 to TRBJ1-1; no firm D call. The germline V gene has CDR1 SGDLS and CDR2 YYNGEE. V was pared by 4 bases and J by 0 bases, with 4 bases between. The CDR3 totals 12 residues. The CDR3 region has the DNA TGTGCCAGCAGCAATATGAACACTGAAGCTTTCTTT. This translates into CASSNMNTEAFF.

This clone is termed medium-sized. The chain joins TRBV6-6 to TRBJ2-4, with 9 bases fitting TRBD1. The CDR3 length is 14 residues. J was trimmed by 6 bases and V by 5 bases; bases with no gene match: 5. Germline CDR1 reads MNHNY; CDR2 reads SVGAGI (reference sequence). As DNA, the CDR3 is TGTGCCAGCAGTCCCTCGGACAGGGGAAACATTCAGTACTTC. It yields the protein CASSPSDRGNIQYF.

The chain employs TRBV5-1 and TRBJ1-6; 11 nucleotides match TRBD1. CDR3 length: 18 amino acids. CDR1 and CDR2 from the germline V gene are SGHRS and YFSETQ. After removal of 0 bases from V and 10 bases from J, the junction contained 12 bases not matched to a gene. CDR3 in amino acids: CASSLEGQGVGALSPLHF. DNA of the CDR3: TGCGCCAGCAGCTTGGAGGGACAGGGGGTTGGTGCTTTATCACCCCTCCACTTT. The whole variable domain, remainder taken from reference TRBV5-1 and TRBJ1-6, is KAGVTQTPRYLIKTRGQQVTLSCSPISGHRSVSWYQQTPGQGLQFLFEYFSETQRNKGNFPGRFSGRQFSNSRSEMNVSTLELGDSALYLCASSLEGQGVGALSPLHFGNGTRLTVT.

The table lists this clone with a few counts. CDR3 DNA sequence: TGTGCCAGCAGGGGGGCCGGGGACGAGGACACCGGGGAGCTGTTTTTT. It yields the protein CASRGAGDEDTGELFF. The V and J genes are TRBV7-9 and TRBJ2-2; perhaps TRBD1 as D (6 bases). Germline values: CDR1 SEHNR, CDR2 FQNEAQ (reference sequence). V shed 6 bases and J shed 3 bases, with 17 bases lying between them. This CDR3 spans 16 amino acids.

This clone was seen a few times. The V gene is TRBV10-3, the J gene TRBJ2-5; a possible D gene is TRBD1 (6 bases). From germline, CDR1 is ENHRY and CDR2 SYGVKD. This CDR3 region has 17 residues. The V end was cut by 3 bases, the J end by 0 bases, with 17 bases between. The DNA of the CDR3 is TGTGCCATCAGTGATGGCAGGGGCCGCGTCGACCAAGAGACCCAGTACTTC. Encoded protein: CAISDGRGRVDQETQYF.